The 10 T cell receptor beta chains below all came from one sample that was sequenced in a study of cytomegalovirus exposure and HLA in healthy donors. Both 60 Vbeta primers and 13 Jbeta primers went into the PCR. Profiling relied on immunoSEQ multiplex PCR, and the TCRdb table lists in-frame clones only, not all of them. Counted here are approximately 180,000 clones, more than 85% occurring once; the ten biggest clones make up approximately 1.9%. The sequenced material came from PBMCs. These receptors were obtained from a woman aged 18-29 years in good health and CMV-seronegative.

The V call is TRBV7-3, the J call TRBJ2-1, with a tentative D call TRBD1 (5 bases). The germline V and J ends were trimmed by 0 bases and 7 bases, with 13 bases remaining between them. The CDR3 spans 15 residues. Per the germline V gene, CDR1 is SGHTA and CDR2 is FQGTGA. CDR3 loop: CASSLTGDSGNEQFF. For the CDR3, the DNA is TGTGCCAGCAGCTTAACGGGCGACAGTGGGAATGAGCAGTTCTTC.

This chain uses TRBV7-9 with TRBJ1-3, with D perhaps matching TRBD1 (6 bases). Germline V CDR1 and CDR2: SEHNR, FQNEAQ (reference sequence). This CDR3 is built from 13 residues. The V end lost 6 bases, the J end lost 2 bases, and 8 bases lay between the germline ends. CDR3 DNA sequence: TGTGCCAGCAGTCGGGACACTGGAAACACCATATATTTT. Translated: CASSRDTGNTIYF.

This chain links TRBV23-1 with TRBJ2-5; the D is unclear. TRBV23-1 is identified as an open reading frame with a role that is uncertain. The CDR3 totals 15 residues. Trimming removed 2 bases at V and 1 base at J, with 11 bases between. The CDR3 DNA is TGCGCCAGCAGTCAACCCGCCTCAGTCCAAGAGACCCAGTACTTC. Its translation: CASSQPASVQETQYF.

The rearrangement uses TRBV15 and TRBJ1-4; 9 nucleotides agree with TRBD1. The junction had 8 bases not matched to a gene; V was cut back by 5 bases and J by 7 bases. Germline CDR1 reads LNHNV; CDR2 reads YYDKDF (reference sequence). The CDR3 runs 15 residues. Written as DNA, the CDR3 is TGTGCCACCAGCGTCGGACAGGGGCTTGCTGAAAAACTGTTTTTT. Translation: CATSVGQGLAEKLFF.

The genes are TRBV10-3 and TRBJ2-1; tentatively, D is TRBD1 (5 bases). The CDR3 totals 17 residues. CDR1 is ENHRY and CDR2 is SYGVKD in the germline V gene. The V end was cut by 6 bases, the J end by 3 bases, with 21 bases between. CDR3 protein: CAISDSQGRVIYNEQFF. CDR3 DNA: TGTGCCATCAGCGATAGCCAGGGAAGAGTCATCTACAATGAGCAGTTCTTC.

The chain employs TRBV18 and TRBJ2-5; 14 nucleotides line up with TRBD2. With 4 bases clipped from V and 4 bases from J, the junction kept 8 bases outside the gene matches. The CDR3 has 17 amino acids. The V gene's germline CDR1 is KGHSH and CDR2 LQKENI. This chain's CDR3 is CASSQRLAGGRRETQYF. The CDR3 DNA reads as TGTGCCAGCTCACAACGACTAGCGGGGGGGCGAAGAGAGACCCAGTACTTC.

This clone appeared a few times. The J gene is TRBJ1-2, the V gene TRBV9, with a weak D call TRBD1 (5 bases). This CDR3 contains 11 residues. CDR1 and CDR2 (germline): SGDLS, YYNGEE. V lost 3 bases and J lost 7, with 7 bases in between. The DNA for the CDR3 is TGTGCCAGCAGCGGCAGGGCTGGCTACACCTTC. Translation gives CASSGRAGYTF.

The chain couples TRBV7-9 to TRBJ1-2; the D gene is possibly TRBD1 (5 bases). Germline loops: CDR1 SEHNR, CDR2 FQNEAQ (reference sequence). V gave up 4 bases and J gave up 5 bases, with 14 bases separating them. The CDR3 loop spans 14 amino acids. CDR3 in DNA: TGTGCCAGCAGCTGGGGGGAGGGTTCATATGGCTACACCTTC. Its translation: CASSWGEGSYGYTF.

This clone was found once. This rearrangement joins TRBV7-9 to TRBJ2-1; 10 bases fit TRBD2. Per the germline V gene, CDR1 is SEHNR and CDR2 is FQNEAQ (reference sequence). J gave up 10 bases and V 2 bases, and 20 bases lay outside the gene matches. The CDR3 spans 19 residues. CDR3 in DNA: TGTGCCAGCAGCTTATACCTGGGGCCTAGCGGGAGACTAAGACAAGAGCAGTTCTTC. Its translation is CASSLYLGPSGRLRQEQFF.

This sequence joins TRBV4-3 and TRBJ2-7; maybe TRBD2 (5 bases). Germline loops: CDR1 LGHNA, CDR2 YSLEER. With 0 bases removed from V and 4 bases from J, the gap between germline ends came to 16 bases. There are 16 residues in the CDR3. CDR3 in DNA: TGCGCCAGCAGCCAAGATCAGGCTAGCCGAGGTTACGAGCAGTACTTC. Residues: CASSQDQASRGYEQYF.